This T cell receptor (beta chain) was retrieved from a study of OX40 agonist ivuxolimab in advanced cancers. Study information: Patients enrolled in dose escalation were diagnosed with hepatocellular carcinoma, melanoma, renal cell or head and neck cancer.

V was pared by 2 bases and J by 5 bases, with 16 bases between. There are 15 residues in the CDR3. Germline-derived CDR1 and CDR2 are GTSNPN and SVGIG (reference sequence). Comments on this clone: What it recognizes is unknown.

Findings and limits, study-wide: Within 6 weeks, CD4+ and CD8+ blood T cells expanded clonally at 0.1 to 3.0 mg/kg.

Repertoires were generated with immunoSEQ multiplex PCR, while TCRdb's copy carries only in-frame clones and drops some. The data show 40,000 or so clones, 89% seen once. This chain links TRBV30 with TRBJ2-1; D assignment may be TRBD1 or TRBD2 (7 bases each). This clonotype originated in an adult with an advanced solid tumor such as melanoma, head and neck, liver or kidney cancer. The sequencing used CD4+ or CD8+ T cells sorted from blood, collected in a trial of the OX40 agonist ivuxolimab. The CDR3 nucleotides are TGTGCCTGGAGTCGACAGGGAGGGTTGGACAATGAGCAGTTCTTC. Protein: CAWSRQGGLDNEQFF.